This T cell receptor beta chain was observed in a study of blood T cell repertoires in COVID-19. Study at large: COVID-19 samples, acute and convalescent, were from the United States, Italy and Spain. In each case, the material was cDNA or gDNA derived from T cells, B-cell-depleted T cells, or PBMCs.

Methods used by the authors: For nucleated cells, counts were estimated from reference gene primer amplification. This table comes from immunoSEQ multiplex PCR, and its TCRdb copy is limited to in-frame clones, with some not included. V, J and clone size reflect that table, while D and trimming were determined from the DNA. The table records more than 25,000 clones, 65% to 70% of them present only once. Sample: peripheral blood. This TCR was recovered from a human donor in a cohort sampled during active COVID-19.

The CDR3 spells CASSLGTGVRLGTDTQYF. In nucleotides, the CDR3 is TGTGCCAGCAGCTTGGGGACAGGGGTCCGTCTGGGCACAGATACGCAGTATTTT. The chain recombines TRBV5-4 with TRBJ2-3, with TRBD1 matching over 9 bases. Unmatched junction bases numbered 9, after V lost 0 bases and J lost 1 base. The CDR3 loop spans 18 amino acids. The germline V gene has CDR1 SGHNT and CDR2 YYREEE (reference sequence).